These 30 T cell receptor beta chains originate from one sample sequenced in a study of CD8 T cells in Susac syndrome. When the RNA was reverse transcribed, random hexamers were used with an input of about 0.5 to 1 ug. TCRdb passed the immunoSEQ multiplex PCR reads through MiXCR, listing each CDR3 protein once. The sample lists 100,000 to 150,000 distinct CDR3 sequences, approximately 95% occurring once. Sequenced sample: CD8+ T cells from PBMCs. These receptors originate from a human donor with multiple sclerosis.

The V call is TRBV29-1, the J call TRBJ1-2; TRBD1 matches at 7 bases. Trimming took 7 bases from V and 4 from J; bases not matched to a gene: 9. Germline V gene lookup returns CDR1 SQVTM and CDR2 ANQGSEA. The CDR3 loop spans 13 amino acids. Here the CDR3 reads CSAGQDGSYGYTF. CDR3 coding DNA: TGCAGCGCCGGACAGGACGGGAGCTATGGCTACACCTTC.

The CDR3 DNA follows: TGTGCCAGCGGCGTGGGCGGGAGCTACAATGAGCAGTTCTTC. This translates into CASGVGGSYNEQFF. The chain joins TRBV13 to TRBJ2-1; 7 bases are a match to TRBD2. Losses at the gene ends were 8 bases for V and 3 bases for J; bases not matched to a gene: 7. This CDR3 spans 14 amino acids. The germline CDR1 and CDR2 sequences are PRHDT and FYEKMQ (reference sequence).

This rearrangement joins TRBV27 to TRBJ2-7, with D perhaps assigned TRBD1 or TRBD2 (6 bases each). Germline values: CDR1 MNHEY, CDR2 SMNVEV (reference sequence). Trimming shortened V by 5 bases and J by 5 bases, and 16 bases separated the two germline ends. The CDR3 is made up of 14 amino acids. CDR3: CASSHQPRGDEQYF. CDR3 sequence (DNA): TGTGCCAGCAGTCACCAACCGAGGGGGGACGAGCAGTACTTC.

The rearrangement joins TRBV28 to TRBJ1-2, with D maybe TRBD1 (6 bases). The CDR3 runs 14 residues. The germline V and J ends were trimmed by 2 bases and 7 bases, with 14 bases remaining between them. The germline V gene encodes CDR1 MDHEN and CDR2 SYDVKM. The CDR3 DNA is TGTGCCAGCAGTTTACCTCGTACAGGGCCTGGCTACACCTTC. It encodes CASSLPRTGPGYTF.

The gene calls are TRBV27 and TRBJ1-2; D remains ambiguous. Per the germline V gene, CDR1 is MNHEY and CDR2 is SMNVEV (reference sequence). V gave up 6 bases and J gave up 0 bases, with 26 bases separating them. The CDR3 length is 19 residues. The CDR3 here is CASRPFGRTMFKANYGYTF. CDR3 in DNA: TGTGCCAGCAGGCCTTTCGGACGGACCATGTTCAAAGCTAACTATGGCTACACCTTC.

The V and J genes are TRBV28 and TRBJ1-5; TRBD1 matches 9 bases. Germline V gene sequence: CDR1 MDHEN, CDR2 SYDVKM. The trim removed 2 bases at V and 9 bases at J, leaving 5 bases unmatched. The CDR3 runs to 14 residues. In DNA form, the CDR3 reads TGTGCCAGCAGTTTAGGGGGACAGGGAGCGCCCCAGCATTTT. It codes for CASSLGGQGAPQHF.

V gene TRBV27 combines with J gene TRBJ2-1; D tentatively fits TRBD1 or TRBD2 (5 bases each). Germline loops: CDR1 MNHEY, CDR2 SMNVEV (reference sequence). The CDR3 is 14 amino acids. V was cut by 3 bases and J by 5 bases, with 11 bases left in between. CDR3 in DNA: TGTGCCAGCAGTTTTCAGGGAGTCCACAATGAGCAGTTCTTC. It codes for CASSFQGVHNEQFF.

This clonotype was seen only a few times. V usage is TRBV11-2 and J usage is TRBJ2-7; D is uncertain. Trimming removed 3 bases at V and 2 bases at J, with 5 bases between. From germline, CDR1 is SGHAT and CDR2 FQNNGV. The CDR3 loop spans 12 amino acids. CDR3 nucleotides: TGTGCCAGCAGCTTGGGGACCTACGAGCAGTACGTC. This codes for CASSLGTYEQYV.

This sequence joins TRBV19 and TRBJ2-1; possibly TRBD2 for D (5 bases). The V and J ends lost 5 bases and 4 bases respectively, with 15 bases between them. There are 15 residues in the CDR3. Germline values: CDR1 LNHDA, CDR2 SQIVND (reference sequence). This CDR3 reads CASSFTSAIYNEQFF. In nucleotides, the CDR3 is TGTGCCAGTAGTTTTACTAGTGCTATTTACAATGAGCAGTTCTTC.

The chain employs TRBV13 and TRBJ2-7; D uncertain. The CDR3 is made up of 14 amino acids. V dropped 5 bases and J dropped 3 bases, with 14 bases sitting between them. Germline lookup yields CDR1 PRHDT and CDR2 FYEKMQ (reference sequence). As DNA, the CDR3 is TGTGCCAGCAGCAGTTACACCTCGGGCTACGAGCAGTACTTC. It specifies CASSSYTSGYEQYF.

This sequence joins TRBV2 and TRBJ2-2; no reliable D call. The CDR3 spans 14 residues. V was cut by 6 bases and J by 3 bases, with 11 bases left in between. CDR1 is SNHLY, CDR2 FYNNEI, per germline. The CDR3 loop is CASRGGIYTGELFF. The CDR3 nucleotides read TGTGCCAGCAGAGGCGGTATTTACACCGGGGAGCTGTTTTTT.

V gene TRBV6-4 combines with J gene TRBJ2-7, with D perhaps TRBD2 (5 bases). Trimming shortened V by 8 bases and J by 3 bases, and 14 bases separated the two germline ends. From germline, CDR1 is MRHNA and CDR2 SNTAGT. The CDR3 covers 13 residues. CDR3 in amino acids: CASHPRAHYEQYV. The CDR3 bases are TGTGCCAGCCACCCGCGGGCCCACTACGAGCAGTACGTC.

The rearrangement joins TRBV2 to TRBJ2-7, with TRBD2 matching 8 bases. V lost 6 bases to trimming and J lost 2 bases; unmatched junction nucleotides: 3. Looked up from germline, CDR1 is SNHLY and CDR2 is FYNNEI. This CDR3 contains 13 residues. The CDR3 loop is CASRLAEPYEQYV. The CDR3 DNA is TGTGCCAGCAGACTAGCGGAGCCCTACGAGCAGTACGTC.

The rearrangement uses TRBV7-9 and TRBJ2-7; TRBD1 matches at 8 bases. The CDR3 runs to 15 residues. Per the germline V gene, CDR1 is SEHNR and CDR2 is FQNEAQ (reference sequence). The V and J ends lost 5 bases and 4 bases, in that order; junction bases with no gene match: 10. The chain's CDR3 is CASSHRSGQVYEQYF. CDR3 sequence (DNA): TGTGCCAGCAGCCACAGATCGGGACAGGTATACGAGCAGTACTTC.

V and J are TRBV20-1 and TRBJ1-1; a possible D gene is TRBD1 (5 bases). The CDR3 spans 14 residues. Germline CDR1 is DFQATT and CDR2 is SNEGSKA (reference sequence). The V end was cut by 7 bases, the J end by 0 bases, with 15 bases between. Here the CDR3 DNA reads TGCAGTGTCCGGGTCGGGGGGGTGAACACTGAAGCTTTCTTT. Protein product: CSVRVGGVNTEAFF.

Written as DNA, the CDR3 is TGTGCCAGCTCACCCCCTCAGGGAGGTTCCTATGGCTACACCTTC. Its protein is CASSPPQGGSYGYTF. V is TRBV18 and J is TRBJ1-2; D might be TRBD1 (5 bases). Deletions cut 3 bases from V and 4 bases from J, with 15 bases between. The CDR3 sequence is 15 residues long. CDR1 and CDR2 (germline): KGHSH, LQKENI.

The rearrangement uses TRBV13 and TRBJ2-2, with 8 bases fitting TRBD1. From germline, CDR1 is PRHDT and CDR2 FYEKMQ (reference sequence). The CDR3 is made up of 16 amino acids. With 5 bases clipped from V and 2 bases from J, the junction kept 7 bases outside the gene matches. The CDR3 DNA follows: TGTGCCAGCAGCCCCCGAGGACAGGGAAACACCGGGGAGCTGTTTTTT. Translating it yields CASSPRGQGNTGELFF.

The gene calls are TRBV5-6 and TRBJ2-3, with D perhaps TRBD2 (6 bases). The length of the CDR3 is 15 residues. The germline CDR1 and CDR2 sequences are SGHDT and YYEEEE. V lost 6 bases and J 4 bases, leaving 18 bases between the germline ends. CDR3 region: CASNPGTPLPDTQYF. CDR3 in DNA: TGTGCCAGCAACCCCGGGACTCCACTTCCAGATACGCAGTATTTT.

The gene calls are TRBV5-8 and TRBJ2-5, with D tentatively TRBD2 (5 bases). Trimming removed 0 bases from V and 5 bases from J, with 14 bases in between. The CDR3 runs 15 residues. Looked up from germline, CDR1 is SGHTS and CDR2 is YDEGEE. CDR3 amino acids: CASSLGLLGSETQYF. CDR3 nucleotides: TGTGCCAGCAGCTTGGGCCTCCTAGGGAGTGAGACCCAGTACTTC.

V and J are TRBV20-1 and TRBJ2-3, with D possibly TRBD2 on 7 matching bases. Per germline, CDR1 DFQATT and CDR2 SNEGSKA (reference sequence). Trimming took off 1 base at V and 6 bases at J, with 20 bases between the two ends. The CDR3 runs to 16 residues. CDR3 DNA: TGCAGTGCTAGAGGAAGTGGGGGGGCCCCTCGGGATACGCAGTATTTT. Its protein product is CSARGSGGAPRDTQYF.

The chain employs TRBV20-1 and TRBJ1-2, with D possibly being TRBD1 (5 bases). The CDR3 has 13 amino acids. Trimming removed 6 bases at V and 5 bases at J, with 16 bases between. Per the germline V gene, CDR1 is DFQATT and CDR2 is SNEGSKA (reference sequence). This CDR3 is CSAHGDGKYGYTF. Here the CDR3 DNA reads TGCAGTGCACATGGGGACGGGAAGTATGGCTACACCTTC.

The chain combines TRBV5-1 with TRBJ2-5; 7 bases are shared with TRBD1. CDR3 length equals 15 residues. The junction had 11 bases not matched to a gene; V was cut back by 4 bases and J by 5 bases. Germline CDR1 is SGHRS and CDR2 is YFSETQ. This CDR3 is CASSGETGLGETQYF. In nucleotides, the CDR3 is TGCGCCAGCAGCGGAGAGACAGGGCTGGGGGAGACCCAGTACTTC.

The rearrangement links TRBV25-1 to TRBJ2-5, with D perhaps given as TRBD1 or TRBD2 (5 bases each). The CDR3 totals 10 residues. Germline V gene data show CDR1 as MGHDK and CDR2 as SYGVNS. V dropped 10 bases and J dropped 14 bases, with 17 bases sitting between them. The CDR3 DNA reads TGTGCCACTTCCGGGACCTTCTTCTACTTC. It is translated as CATSGTFFYF.

The chain uses TRBV7-6 and TRBJ2-1; 7 nucleotides match TRBD1. In germline, CDR1 is SGHVS, CDR2 FNYEAQ. The CDR3 sequence is 17 residues long. Trimming removed 7 bases from V and 4 bases from J; junction bases left unmatched: 16. CDR3 sequence: CASTIYRGQSQYNEQFF. The DNA for the CDR3 is TGTGCCAGCACCATCTACAGGGGACAAAGTCAATACAATGAGCAGTTCTTC.

In this sample, this clonotype turned up once. The rearrangement uses TRBV9 and TRBJ1-6; no clear D gene. The CDR3 consists of 13 residues. Looked up from germline, CDR1 is SGDLS and CDR2 is YYNGEE. V was trimmed by 4 bases and J by 11 bases, leaving 13 bases between them. The CDR3 region has the DNA TGTGCCAGCAGCCCCCACGGAGGCGCACCCCTCCACTTT. The encoded protein is CASSPHGGAPLHF.

This CDR3 reads CASRDRGNTIYF. The CDR3 DNA reads TGTGCCAGCAGGGACCGAGGAAACACCATATATTTT. This chain connects TRBV6-1 to TRBJ1-3; D unresolved. The CDR3 sequence is 12 residues long. Looked up from germline, CDR1 is MNHNS and CDR2 is SASEGT. Trimming took 6 bases from V and 4 from J, leaving 7 bases between them.

This chain connects TRBV27 to TRBJ2-1; no definite D call. Trimming pared 5 bases from V and 4 bases from J, leaving 3 bases between. The CDR3 consists of 11 residues. Germline values: CDR1 MNHEY, CDR2 SMNVEV (reference sequence). CDR3 sequence: CASSQYNEQFF. The CDR3 region has the DNA TGTGCCAGCAGTCAGTACAATGAGCAGTTCTTC.

This chain uses TRBV29-1 with TRBJ1-4; unclear D gene. The CDR3 spans 15 residues. The germline V gene has CDR1 SQVTM and CDR2 ANQGSEA. V lost 2 bases, J lost 8 bases, and 18 bases lay in between. In nucleotides, the CDR3 is TGCAGCGTTGAATTCGGGAGAGGAAGAGGAGAAAAACTGTTTTTT. Its translation is CSVEFGRGRGEKLFF.

The V call is TRBV20-1, the J call TRBJ1-1; D gene unclear. V lost 6 bases to trimming and J lost 0 bases, with 17 bases between them. This CDR3 contains 15 residues. Germline V CDR1 and CDR2: DFQATT, SNEGSKA (reference sequence). The CDR3 bases are TGCAGTGCCACTACAGTTGCGAAGATGAACACTGAAGCTTTCTTT. Protein sequence: CSATTVAKMNTEAFF.

This clonotype was counted once. The rearrangement joins TRBV9 to TRBJ2-7; TRBD2 aligns across 8 bases. V lost 3 bases and J lost 2; bases outside the gene matches: 7. This CDR3 contains 15 residues. Germline CDR1 and CDR2: SGDLS and YYNGEE. The CDR3 DNA is TGTGCCAGCAGCGGGGGCTCCGGGGGGGCCTACGAGCAGTACTTC. Protein sequence: CASSGGSGGAYEQYF.